The next 30 T cell receptor beta chains were all read from a single sample in a study of glioma-infiltrating T cells. Using RNA template, CDR3s of TCR alpha and beta were amplified with iRepertoire arm-PCR. From the multiplex PCR reads, TCRdb called clonotypes with MiXCR, one entry per CDR3 protein. This table has 300,000 to 450,000 distinct CDR3 sequences, less than 50% appearing once. Material for sequencing was glioma tissue, nonneoplastic brain tissue, or PBMCs (not recorded which). The receptors were gathered from a human donor with low-grade glioma or glioblastoma, undergoing nonglioma brain surgery, or in good health (not recorded which).

This clonotype was counted between two and nine times. The V and J genes are TRBV19 and TRBJ1-5; 9 bases align to TRBD1. Germline V lookup: CDR1 LNHDA, CDR2 SQIVND (reference sequence). Trimming cost V 5 bases and J 9 bases; bases outside gene matches: 5. The CDR3 is 13 amino acids. CDR3 DNA: TGTGCCAGTAGTGCCGGGACAGGGACGCCCCAGCATTTT. Protein: CASSAGTGTPQHF.

The chain uses TRBV28 and TRBJ2-7, with unresolved D. This CDR3 is built from 13 residues. Germline-derived CDR1 and CDR2 are MDHEN and SYDVKM. Trimming stripped 3 bases from V and 7 bases from J, with 13 bases between. The CDR3 nucleotides are TGTGCCAGCAGTTTCTTGGCCGGCAATGAGCAGTACTTC. Its protein product is CASSFLAGNEQYF.

This clonotype was observed many times. The chain employs TRBV28 and TRBJ1-2; D might be TRBD1 (6 bases). Trimming left V 6 bases short and J 4 bases short, with 12 bases between. Germline V gene lookup returns CDR1 MDHEN and CDR2 SYDVKM. This CDR3 is 13 amino acids long. The CDR3, as DNA: TGTGCCAGCAGGCTTGGGACACCCTATGGCTACACCTTC. Translation gives CASRLGTPYGYTF.

The chain is built from TRBV7-9 and TRBJ2-1; D is unresolved. CDR3 size: 15 residues. Germline V gives CDR1 SEHNR, CDR2 FQNEAQ (reference sequence). Trimming shortened V by 6 bases and J by 7 bases, and 19 bases separated the two germline ends. CDR3 region: CASRLKGLSGNEQFF. The CDR3, as DNA: TGTGCCAGCAGATTAAAAGGCCTTTCCGGGAATGAGCAGTTCTTC.

The rearrangement links TRBV2 to TRBJ2-1; tentatively, D is TRBD1 (6 bases). CDR1 SNHLY and CDR2 FYNNEI come from the germline V gene. CDR3 length equals 17 residues. The V end was cut by 3 bases, the J end by 4 bases, with 19 bases between. The CDR3 region has the DNA TGTGCCAGCAGTGAGATGGGCCCCGGGACAACTTACAATGAGCAGTTCTTC. The encoded protein is CASSEMGPGTTYNEQFF.

V is TRBV20-1 and J is TRBJ2-5; 12 bases align to TRBD1. CDR3 size: 15 residues. J was trimmed by 4 bases and V by 5 bases; bases with no gene match: 8. Looked up from germline, CDR1 is DFQATT and CDR2 is SNEGSKA (reference sequence). Here the CDR3 reads CSAPGTGGAGETQYF. The DNA of the CDR3 is TGCAGTGCTCCCGGGACAGGGGGCGCGGGAGAGACCCAGTACTTC.

This rearrangement joins TRBV5-1 to TRBJ2-2; 9 nucleotides agree with TRBD2. V gave up 0 bases and J gave up 3 bases; unmatched junction bases: 3. The CDR3 contains 16 residues. Germline-derived CDR1 and CDR2 are SGHRS and YFSETQ. The CDR3 nucleotides read TGCGCCAGCAGCTTGGTAGCGGGAGCGGACACCGGGGAGCTGTTTTTT. It specifies CASSLVAGADTGELFF.

The chain employs TRBV19 and TRBJ2-3; the D gene is possibly TRBD2 (8 bases). The CDR3 is 15 residues long. The V gene's germline CDR1 is LNHDA and CDR2 SQIVND (reference sequence). Trimming cost V 9 bases and J 4 bases, with 20 bases left between them. In nucleotides, the CDR3 is TGTGCCAGCCGCGGGACAGCGGGAGTTCCAGATACGCAGTATTTT. Translated, it gives CASRGTAGVPDTQYF.

A word on this clonotype: This may stem from a read error, because a much larger clone lies one nucleotide away. The chain uses TRBV20-1 and TRBJ2-3, with a possible D match to TRBD2 (6 bases). CDR3 length: 14 amino acids. Trimming removed 5 bases from V and 4 bases from J, with 16 bases in between. Germline V gene sequence: CDR1 DFQATT, CDR2 SNEGSKA (reference sequence). The CDR3 reads CSASTSPGADTQYF. The CDR3 coding sequence is TGCAGTGCTTCGACCTCGCCGGGGGCAGATACGCAGTATTTT.

The chain links TRBV12-3 or TRBV12-4 to TRBJ2-5; 13 bases align to TRBD2. J was trimmed by 2 bases and V by 6 bases; bases with no gene match: 12. The CDR3 has 18 amino acids. CDR3: CASRGNRLAGGGQETQYF. The CDR3 nucleotides read TGTGCCAGCAGGGGGAATAGACTAGCGGGAGGTGGACAAGAGACCCAGTACTTC.

This clonotype has a handful of counts. The rearrangement uses TRBV28 and TRBJ1-5; D ambiguous. The germline V and J ends were trimmed by 1 base and 0 bases, with 7 bases remaining between them. Germline values: CDR1 MDHEN, CDR2 SYDVKM. CDR3 length: 15 amino acids. The CDR3 loop is CASSLSVISNQPQHF. The CDR3 nucleotides are TGTGCCAGCAGTTTATCGGTCATTAGCAATCAGCCCCAGCATTTT.

The J gene is TRBJ2-1, the V gene TRBV5-1; 12 bases align to TRBD2. J lost 7 bases, V lost 4 bases, and 6 bases had no gene match. The germline CDR1 and CDR2 sequences are SGHRS and YFSETQ. This CDR3 region has 15 residues. The DNA for the CDR3 is TGCGCCAGCAGCAGGACTAGCGGGACGATAAATGAGCAGTTCTTC. Its protein is CASSRTSGTINEQFF.

The rearrangement links TRBV11-1 to TRBJ1-5; D uncertain. V lost 3 bases, J lost 5 bases, and 8 bases lay in between. Germline CDR1 reads SGHAT; CDR2 reads FQDESV (reference sequence). The CDR3 contains 13 residues. CDR3 in amino acids: CASSFNRDQPQHF. The CDR3, as DNA: TGTGCCAGCAGCTTCAACAGAGATCAGCCCCAGCATTTT.

Note on this clonotype: Being one base from a much bigger clone, this may be a read error. The chain joins TRBV28 to TRBJ1-3; D is perhaps TRBD1 (6 bases). CDR1 is MDHEN, CDR2 SYDVKM, per germline. The length of the CDR3 is 14 residues. The CDR3 loop reads CARSLPGQGNTIYF. CDR3 sequence (DNA): TGTGCCAGAAGTTTACCCGGACAGGGAAACACCATATATTTT.

This clonotype was picked up one time. The J gene is TRBJ1-1, the V gene TRBV20-1, with D perhaps matching TRBD1 (5 bases). V lost 1 base and J lost 7, with 10 bases in between. CDR1 DFQATT and CDR2 SNEGSKA come from the germline V gene (reference sequence). CDR3 length equals 12 residues. The chain's CDR3 is CSARGQTIEAFF. CDR3 in DNA: TGCAGTGCTAGAGGACAGACAATTGAAGCTTTCTTT.

In regard to this clonotype: A much larger clonotype is one base distant, so this may be a read error. The J gene is TRBJ2-1, the V gene TRBV20-1; 10 bases align to TRBD2. Germline CDR1 and CDR2: DFQATT and SNEGSKA (reference sequence). The CDR3 is 14 amino acids. The CDR3 sequence is CSARTSGKFNEQFF. CDR3 nucleotide sequence: TGCAGCGCTCGGACTAGCGGAAAGTTCAATGAGCAGTTCTTC.

Points on this clonotype: This may come from a read error, since a much larger clone is one base off. The CDR3 loop is CASSYSAPGLAVNTAELFF. The CDR3, as DNA: TGTGCCAGCAGTTACTCGGCACCGGGACTAGCGGTGAACACCGCGGAGCTGTTTTTT. The V and J genes are TRBV6-5 and TRBJ2-2; 11 nucleotides align to TRBD2. The CDR3 extends over 19 amino acids. Germline V lookup: CDR1 MNHEY, CDR2 SVGAGI.

The table lists this clonotype with a few counts. This sequence joins TRBV9 and TRBJ2-4; TRBD1 aligns across 9 bases. The ends lost 4 bases at V and 3 bases at J; junction bases unmatched: 8. CDR3 length: 16 residues. The germline V gene has CDR1 SGDLS and CDR2 YYNGEE. CDR3 protein: CASSPGQGFVKNIQYF. The CDR3, as DNA: TGTGCCAGCAGCCCGGGACAGGGTTTTGTCAAAAACATTCAGTACTTC.

The chain recombines TRBV3-1 with TRBJ2-7; D uncertain. The CDR3 is 15 residues long. Germline CDR1 reads LGHDT; CDR2 reads YNNKEL (reference sequence). Deletions cut 6 bases from V and 2 bases from J, with 17 bases between. The CDR3 loop is CASSPRRISPYEQYF. CDR3 nucleotide sequence: TGTGCCAGCAGTCCCCGAAGGATTAGCCCCTACGAGCAGTACTTC.

This clonotype was seen more than once but under ten times. The chain recombines TRBV6-2 or TRBV6-3 with TRBJ1-2; TRBD1 matches at 7 bases. The trim removed 6 bases at V and 8 bases at J, leaving 9 bases unmatched. Germline-derived CDR1 and CDR2 are MNHEY and SVGEGT. There are 13 residues in the CDR3. The CDR3 DNA reads TGTGCCAGCAGACCGATGGACAGGCCGGGCTACACCTTC. It encodes CASRPMDRPGYTF.

The chain has TRBV2 and TRBJ2-7; TRBD2 aligns across 13 bases. Germline V CDR1 and CDR2: SNHLY, FYNNEI. Unmatched junction bases numbered 9, after V lost 6 bases and J lost 7 bases. CDR3 size: 15 residues. The CDR3 sequence: CASSPRTSGSGEQYF. For the CDR3, the DNA is TGTGCCAGCAGCCCGAGGACTAGCGGGAGTGGTGAGCAGTACTTC.

As regards this clonotype: Compared with germline, one end of the junction differs, possibly owing to a read error. This chain links TRBV2 with TRBJ2-1; the match to TRBD2 covers 11 bases. The CDR3 contains 16 residues. From germline, CDR1 is SNHLY and CDR2 FYNNEI. The CDR3 DNA reads as TGTGCCAGCAGTGAACCGCGGGCTAGCGGGAGGAATGAGCGGTTCTTC. Residues: CASSEPRASGRNERFF. Filled out from reference TRBV2 and TRBJ2-1, the complete variable domain reads EPEVTQTPSHQVTQMGQEVILRCVPISNHLYFYWYRQILGQKVEFLVSFYNNEISEKSEIFDDQFSVERPDGSNFTLKIRSTKLEDSAMYFCASSEPRASGRNERFFGPGTRLTVL.

This clonotype was picked up many times. The chain couples TRBV6-2 or TRBV6-3 to TRBJ2-3; no definite D call. The ends were cut back, 3 bases at V and 2 bases at J, with 9 bases in the middle. Germline CDR1 and CDR2: MNHEY and SVGEGT. The CDR3 has 14 residues. CDR3: CASSYPSYTDTQYF. CDR3 nucleotides: TGTGCCAGCAGTTATCCGAGTTACACAGATACGCAGTATTTT.

A remark on this clonotype: A much larger clonotype is one base distant, so this may be a read error. The rearrangement links TRBV20-1 to TRBJ1-2, with 8 bases matching TRBD1. V lost 7 bases, J lost 4 bases, and 8 bases stayed unmatched. Germline V gives CDR1 DFQATT, CDR2 SNEGSKA (reference sequence). CDR3 length: 13 amino acids. CDR3 sequence (DNA): TGCAGTGTGGGGCAGGGGGCTTGCTATGGCTACACCTTC. Protein: CSVGQGACYGYTF.

The chain joins TRBV3-1 to TRBJ2-5, with TRBD2 as a possible D gene (5 bases). CDR1 and CDR2 (germline): LGHDT, YNNKEL (reference sequence). This CDR3 has 13 amino acids. V was trimmed by 5 bases and J by 5 bases, leaving 12 bases between them. CDR3 in DNA: TGTGCCAGCAGCGCGAGAGGGATCGAGACCCAGTACTTC. Amino acid sequence: CASSARGIETQYF.

The table lists this clonotype with a few counts. The chain joins TRBV25-1 to TRBJ2-5; maybe TRBD2 (7 bases). CDR1 MGHDK and CDR2 SYGVNS come from the germline V gene. V was shortened by 2 bases and J by 12 bases, with 16 bases between the two germline ends. This CDR3 comprises 13 residues. CDR3 region: CASSEGTGAGEYF. In DNA, the CDR3 is TGTGCCAGCAGTGAAGGGACGGGGGCGGGAGAGTACTTC.

This clonotype was recorded a few times. V is TRBV27 and J is TRBJ2-1; D remains unclear. Germline V gene data show CDR1 as MNHEY and CDR2 as SMNVEV (reference sequence). V was shortened by 2 bases and J by 10 bases, with 12 bases between the two germline ends. The CDR3 loop spans 13 amino acids. CDR3 loop: CASSLGRRLEQFF. Here the CDR3 DNA reads TGTGCCAGCAGTTTAGGTAGAAGGCTCGAGCAGTTCTTC.

This clonotype was observed a few times. The chain is built from TRBV28 and TRBJ2-1; D is possibly TRBD2 (5 bases). The CDR3 loop spans 15 amino acids. Between the trimmed V and J ends, which lost 6 bases and 6 bases, there was a span of 18 bases. Germline CDR1 is MDHEN and CDR2 is SYDVKM. For the CDR3, the DNA is TGTGCCAGCAGCCTCCGGAGGACCCCTCTCAATGAGCAGTTCTTC. It specifies CASSLRRTPLNEQFF.

The genes are TRBV28 and TRBJ1-2, with TRBD1 matching 7 bases. Germline CDR1 and CDR2: MDHEN and SYDVKM. CDR3 size: 15 residues. Germline trimming cut 7 bases from V and 6 bases from J; bases unmatched to any gene: 14. CDR3 coding DNA: TGTGCCAGCACCGAACCAACGGGACAGATAGATGGCTACACCTTC. As protein: CASTEPTGQIDGYTF.

This clonotype was detected a few times. The chain is built from TRBV5-1 and TRBJ2-7; 11 nucleotides agree with TRBD2. This CDR3 is 15 amino acids long. From germline, CDR1 is SGHRS and CDR2 YFSETQ. V was clipped by 4 bases and J by 1 base; unmatched bases: 4. The CDR3 protein is CASSRGLAVSYEQYF. The CDR3, as DNA: TGCGCCAGCAGCAGGGGACTAGCGGTGTCCTACGAGCAGTACTTC.